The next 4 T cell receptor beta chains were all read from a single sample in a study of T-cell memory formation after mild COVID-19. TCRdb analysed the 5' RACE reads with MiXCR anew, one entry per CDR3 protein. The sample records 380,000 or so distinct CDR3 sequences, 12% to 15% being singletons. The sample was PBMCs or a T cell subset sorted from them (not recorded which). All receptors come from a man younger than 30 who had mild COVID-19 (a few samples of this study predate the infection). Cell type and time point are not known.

The CDR3: CAWSVGAGELFF. For the CDR3, the DNA is TGTGCCTGGAGTGTGGGTGCCGGGGAGCTGTTTTTT. The rearrangement joins TRBV30 to TRBJ2-2; D is ambiguous. The CDR3 spans 12 residues. Germline values: CDR1 GTSNPN, CDR2 SVGIG (reference sequence). V lost 0 bases and J lost 6, with 5 bases in between.

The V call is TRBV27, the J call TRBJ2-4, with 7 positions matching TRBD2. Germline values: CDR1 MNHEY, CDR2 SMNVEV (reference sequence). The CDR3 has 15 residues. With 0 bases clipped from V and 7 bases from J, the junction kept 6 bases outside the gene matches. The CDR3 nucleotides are TGTGCCAGCAGTTTATCCCGGACCGGGGGGAACATTCAGTACTTC. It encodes CASSLSRTGGNIQYF.

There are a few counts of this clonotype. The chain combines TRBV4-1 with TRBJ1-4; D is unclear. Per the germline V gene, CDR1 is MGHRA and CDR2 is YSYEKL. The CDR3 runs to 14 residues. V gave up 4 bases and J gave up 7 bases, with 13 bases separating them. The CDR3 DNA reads TGCGCCAGCAGCCTGGATCAGAGTTCTGAAAAACTGTTTTTT. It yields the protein CASSLDQSSEKLFF.

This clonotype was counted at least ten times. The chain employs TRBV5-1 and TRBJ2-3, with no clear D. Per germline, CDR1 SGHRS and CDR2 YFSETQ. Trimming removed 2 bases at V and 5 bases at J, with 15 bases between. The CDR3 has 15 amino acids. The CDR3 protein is CASSFRRSLQDTQYF. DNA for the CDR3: TGCGCCAGCAGCTTCCGTCGGAGCCTCCAAGATACGCAGTATTTT.